The clone carrying this TCR beta chain was counted a single time. Its antigen remains unknown. The sample comes from a study of cytomegalovirus exposure and HLA in healthy donors. Study context: Of some 400 genotyped donors, around 80% grouped in the Caucasian-associated ancestry cluster.

The CDR3 loop spans 16 amino acids. Germline trimming cut 6 bases from V and 1 base from J; bases unmatched to any gene: 8. The germline V gene encodes CDR1 SGHAT and CDR2 FQNNGV. Study-level findings and limits: Later analysis identified 16,951 TCR beta sequences associated with HLA alleles, using a false discovery rate threshold of 0.05. Excluded: some indistinguishable V segments such as TRBV6-2 and TRBV6-3.

Primers for the PCR totalled 60 Vbeta and 13 Jbeta. As handled by the study authors: An analysis performed later counted about 80 million unique TCR beta chains (roughly 11 million of them shared). The data were produced by immunoSEQ multiplex PCR, yet TCRdb's version contains in-frame clones alone and is incomplete. V and J calls and clone size are those listed in that table; D and trimming were worked out from the DNA. The sample carries approximately 170,000 clones, more than 65% recorded once. The chain links TRBV11-2 to TRBJ2-2; 7 bases are shared with TRBD1. The sample comprised PBMCs. This clonotype originated in a woman in her twenties or thirties in good health and CMV-seropositive. The chain's CDR3 is CASSYRQGGNTGELFF. DNA for the CDR3: TGTGCCAGCAGTTATCGACAGGGCGGGAACACCGGGGAGCTGTTTTTT.